This TCR beta chain appears in the sequencing data of a study of STAT3 mutations in large granular lymphocyte leukemia. In the study overall: Over half of T-LGLL patients had one or more immunosuppressive regimens.

Repertoires were generated with immunoSEQ multiplex PCR, while TCRdb's copy carries only in-frame clones and drops some. In the table there are 9,000 to 15,000 clones, about 80% of which are singletons. This clone was observed a few times. Its specificity is not known. General study points: In some patients, a small highly pathogenic clone possibly went undetected. Every T-LGLL patient had at least one immunodominant TCRbeta clonotype.

Germline V gives CDR1 MDHEN, CDR2 SYDVKM. The CDR3 spans 12 residues. Between the trimmed V and J ends, which lost 3 bases and 0 bases, there was a span of 0 bases. The TCR was taken from a man aged 55 to 70 with T-cell large granular lymphocyte leukemia. Some clones in this sample may be carry-over from other donors' samples. The material sequenced was peripheral blood mononuclear cells. V usage is TRBV28 and J usage is TRBJ1-5; D uncertain. The chain's CDR3 is CASSFSNQPQHF. The CDR3 nucleotides are TGTGCCAGCAGTTTTAGCAATCAGCCCCAGCATTTT.